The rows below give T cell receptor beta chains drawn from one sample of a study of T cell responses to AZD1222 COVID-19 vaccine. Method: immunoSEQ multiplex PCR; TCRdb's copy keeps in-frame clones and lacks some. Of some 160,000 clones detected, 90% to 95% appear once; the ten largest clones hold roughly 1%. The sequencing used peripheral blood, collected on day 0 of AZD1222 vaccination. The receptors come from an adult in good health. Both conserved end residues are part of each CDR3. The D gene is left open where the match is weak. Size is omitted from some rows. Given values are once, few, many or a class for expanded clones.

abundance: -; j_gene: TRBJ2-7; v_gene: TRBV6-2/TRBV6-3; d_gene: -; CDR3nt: TGTGCCAGCAGCGCCGCTTATTATGGGTCCTACGAGCAGTACTTC; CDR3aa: CASSAAYYGSYEQYF
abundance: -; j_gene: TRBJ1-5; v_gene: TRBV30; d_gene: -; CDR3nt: TGTGCCTGGAGTGTTAGGAGCAATCAGCCCCAGCATTTT; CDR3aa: CAWSVRSNQPQHF
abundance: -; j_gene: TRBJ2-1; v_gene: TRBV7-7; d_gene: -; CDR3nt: TGTGCCAGCAGCTTAGACCATGGTGAGCAGTTCTTC; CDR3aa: CASSLDHGEQFF
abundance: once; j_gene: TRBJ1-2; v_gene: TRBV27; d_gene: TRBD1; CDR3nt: TGTGCCAGCACCCGGACAGGTGGAAACTATGGCTACACCTTC; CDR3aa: CASTRTGGNYGYTF
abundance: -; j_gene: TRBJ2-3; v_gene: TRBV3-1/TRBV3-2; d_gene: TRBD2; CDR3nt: TGTGCCAGCAGCCTCCATGGTAGCGGGGGAGGGGCGCAGTATTTT; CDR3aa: CASSLHGSGGGAQYF
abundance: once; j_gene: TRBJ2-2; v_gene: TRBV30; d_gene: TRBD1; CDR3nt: TGTGCCTGGAGTGTACTCTCTGGGACAGAGGTCGGGGAGCTGTTTTTT; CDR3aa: CAWSVLSGTEVGELFF
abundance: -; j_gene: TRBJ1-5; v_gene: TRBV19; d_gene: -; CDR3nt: TGTGCCAGTAGTGGCAGGACCCTGGGCGATCAGCCCCAGCATTTT; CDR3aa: CASSGRTLGDQPQHF
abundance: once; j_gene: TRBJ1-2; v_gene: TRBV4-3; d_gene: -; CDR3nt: TGCGCCAGCAGCCAAGATTACCTGGGCAGGTCCGACTATGGCTACACCTTC; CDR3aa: CASSQDYLGRSDYGYTF
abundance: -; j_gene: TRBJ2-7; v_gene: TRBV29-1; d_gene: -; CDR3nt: TGCAGCGTCCTTTCATTTGGGACCGGATCATACGAGCAGTACTTC; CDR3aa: CSVLSFGTGSYEQYF
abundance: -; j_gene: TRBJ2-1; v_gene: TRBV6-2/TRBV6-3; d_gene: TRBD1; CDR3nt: TGTGCCAGCAGTTACCTACTGGACAGGGGCAATGAGCAGTTCTTC; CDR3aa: CASSYLLDRGNEQFF
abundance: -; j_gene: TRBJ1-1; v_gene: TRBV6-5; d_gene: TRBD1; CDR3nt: TGTGCCAGCAGTTACACCGACAGGGGCACTGAAGCTTTCTTT; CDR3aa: CASSYTDRGTEAFF
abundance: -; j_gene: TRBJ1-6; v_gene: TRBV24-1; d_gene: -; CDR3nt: TGTGCCACCAGTGTCCCTCAGGGGTTTAAGGGATCACCCCTCCACTTT; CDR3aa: CATSVPQGFKGSPLHF
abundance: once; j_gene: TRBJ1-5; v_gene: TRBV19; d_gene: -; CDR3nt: TGTGCCAGTAGTAACCTACAGGGTATCGGCAATCAGCCCCAGCATTTT; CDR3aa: CASSNLQGIGNQPQHF
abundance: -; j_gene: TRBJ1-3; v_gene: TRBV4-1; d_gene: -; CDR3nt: TGCGCCAGCAGCCGGGGGGGATTCAACACCATATATTTT; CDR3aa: CASSRGGFNTIYF
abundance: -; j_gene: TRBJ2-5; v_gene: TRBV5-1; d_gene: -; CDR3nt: TGCGCCAGCAGCGGAGTCCGGACACTTCAAGAGACCCAGTACTTC; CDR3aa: CASSGVRTLQETQYF
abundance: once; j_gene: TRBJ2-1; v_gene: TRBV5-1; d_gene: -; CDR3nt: TGCGCCAGCAGCATACGTCCCCGGGGAGCTGATGAGCAGTTCTTC; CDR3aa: CASSIRPRGADEQFF
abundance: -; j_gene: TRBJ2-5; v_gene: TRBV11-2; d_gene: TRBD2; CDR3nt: TGTGCCAGCAGCACCCCAACTAGCGGGGGTGGGAAGACCCAGTACTTC; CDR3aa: CASSTPTSGGGKTQYF